The clone carrying this T cell receptor (beta chain) was found a few times. The data are from a study of cytomegalovirus exposure and HLA in healthy donors. In germline, CDR1 is MDHEN, CDR2 SYDVKM. CDR3 size: 15 residues. Trimming took off 3 bases at V and 0 bases at J, with 12 bases between the two ends. Researchers ran the PCR with 60 Vbeta and 13 Jbeta primers. Profiling relied on immunoSEQ multiplex PCR, and the TCRdb table lists in-frame clones only, not all of them. This table has approximately 200,000 clones, approximately 85% appearing once. J is TRBJ2-7 and V is TRBV28, with a weak D call TRBD2 (6 bases). Sequencing was performed on PBMCs. The sequence was obtained from a woman between 50 and 59 years old in good health and CMV-seronegative. Written as DNA, the CDR3 is TGTGCCAGCAGTTTTCGGGCTAGCGACTCCTACGAGCAGTACTTC. Translation: CASSFRASDSYEQYF.